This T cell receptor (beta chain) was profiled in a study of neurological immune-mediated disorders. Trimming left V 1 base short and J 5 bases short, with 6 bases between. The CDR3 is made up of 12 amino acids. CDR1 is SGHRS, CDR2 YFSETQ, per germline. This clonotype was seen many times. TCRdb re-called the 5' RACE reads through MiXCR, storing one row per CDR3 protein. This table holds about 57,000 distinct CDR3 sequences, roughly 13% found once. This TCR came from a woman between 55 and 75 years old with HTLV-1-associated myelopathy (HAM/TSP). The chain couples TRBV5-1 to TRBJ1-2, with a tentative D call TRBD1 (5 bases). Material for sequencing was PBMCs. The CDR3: CASSLRGYGYTF. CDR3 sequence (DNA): TGCGCCAGCAGCTTGCGGGGGTATGGCTACACCTTC.